This record looks at one TCR beta chain sequence and its context. Its antigen remains undetermined. No clone much larger than this one lies a single base away; base qualities are absent. A second Seattle source provided samples from volunteer blood donors who had recovered from COVID-19. Whole blood was collected in K2EDTA tubes by collaborating institutions according to the institutions' own protocols. For TCRbeta analysis, collaborators shipped samples as frozen whole blood, isolated PBMCs, or DNA extracted from either of those sample types. The data were taken from a study of blood T cell repertoires in COVID-19 (TCRdb year 2020). A note on the overall study: The collaborator samples originated in the United States, Italy and Spain and spanned the acute and convalescent phases of COVID-19. The prospective study material was composed of cDNA or gDNA derived from T cells, B-cell-depleted T cells, or PBMCs. Subjects who had been exposed to COVID-19, were actively infected with it, or had recovered from it provided the deeply sampled blood TCRbeta repertoires that made up the dataset. The repertoires were released in a freely available public database intended as a resource for research on the immune response to SARS-CoV-2. Samples were obtained from the ongoing ImmuneRACE study (first 160 participants) and from over 1,000 subjects provided by 6 global collaborators. The sample metadata nearly always contained a de-identified subject ID, COVID-19 status, age in years and sex. HLA class I and class II types, where available, came from metadata supplied by the sample provider rather than from assay-based typing. The paper as a whole reports these results and caveats: How much clinical and demographic metadata was included differed by source and by participant, and the metadata was provided uncurated.

TCRbeta CDR3 regions were amplified from genomic DNA by means of the immunoSEQ Assay, a bias-controlled multiplex PCR. Per the original workflow: The number of nucleated cells in each sample was estimated from the amplification of reference gene primers within the assay. Sequence reads were collapsed and filtered to measure the absolute abundance of every unique TCRbeta CDR3 rearrangement. For each sample, productive Simpson clonality was calculated by taking the square root of Simpson's diversity index across productive rearrangements. Sourced from immuneACCESS, this table was stored by TCRdb with only in-frame sequences that have V and J called. A share of the clones is absent; for the studies checked, an unresolved V gene accounts for under half, and the remainder has no known explanation. The V and J calls and clone size come from that table; D and trimming were worked out from the DNA. This sample lists approximately 350,000 clones; 90% to 95% were detected once. Under 3.5% of the sample is in the top ten clones.

The origin of this receptor is a woman in her late teens or twenties who had recovered from COVID-19. The specimen was peripheral blood.

The DNA is TGTGCCAGCAGTCAAGACAGGGGCTGGCCCCAGCATTTT. The resulting protein is CASSQDRGWPQHF. The chain was built from TRBV27 and TRBJ1-5; TRBD1 aligns with 8 central bases. The CDR3 contains 13 residues, cysteine and phenylalanine counted. Of all the DNA, just the CDR3 is kept, 39 bases in frame from base 1. V trim: 5 bases; J trim: 9 bases; unmatched bases: 6. Reading the germline V gene (reference sequence) gives CDR1 MNHEY and CDR2 SMNVEV.